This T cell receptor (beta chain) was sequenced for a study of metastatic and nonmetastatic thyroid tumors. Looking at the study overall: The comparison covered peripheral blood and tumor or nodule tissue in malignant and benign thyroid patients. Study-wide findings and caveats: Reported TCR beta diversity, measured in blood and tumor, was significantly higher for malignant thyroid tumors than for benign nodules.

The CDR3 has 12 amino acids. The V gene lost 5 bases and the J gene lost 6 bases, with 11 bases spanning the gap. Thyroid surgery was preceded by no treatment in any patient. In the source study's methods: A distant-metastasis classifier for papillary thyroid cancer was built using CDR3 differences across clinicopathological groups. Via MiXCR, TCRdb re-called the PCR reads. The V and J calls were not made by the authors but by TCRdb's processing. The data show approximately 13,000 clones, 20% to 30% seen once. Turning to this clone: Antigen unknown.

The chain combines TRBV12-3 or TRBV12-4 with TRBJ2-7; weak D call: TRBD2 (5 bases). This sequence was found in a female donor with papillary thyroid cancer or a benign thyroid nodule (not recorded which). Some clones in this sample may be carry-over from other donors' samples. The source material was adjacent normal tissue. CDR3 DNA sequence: TGTGCCAGCAGTCCGGAGGTCGGCGAGCAGTACTTC. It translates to CASSPEVGEQYF.